This T cell receptor (beta chain) was profiled in a study of T cell responses to AZD1222 COVID-19 vaccine. This CDR3 is built from 20 residues. The V gene end was trimmed by 2 bases and the J gene end by 4 bases; junction bases not matched to a gene: 17. Germline lookup yields CDR1 MNHNS and CDR2 SASEGT. Sequencing was performed with immunoSEQ multiplex PCR; in TCRdb, only in-frame clones are kept and a portion is missing. This sample has about 79,000 clones, with around 80% found just once. The origin of this receptor is an adult in good health. The chain recombines TRBV6-1 with TRBJ2-6; TRBD1 aligns across 7 bases. Sequences were derived from peripheral blood, sampled on day 0 of AZD1222 vaccination. This CDR3 reads CASSERIVFLGTAGANVLTF. CDR3 DNA: TGTGCCAGCAGTGAAAGGATCGTATTTTTGGGGACAGCCGGGGCCAACGTCCTGACTTTC.